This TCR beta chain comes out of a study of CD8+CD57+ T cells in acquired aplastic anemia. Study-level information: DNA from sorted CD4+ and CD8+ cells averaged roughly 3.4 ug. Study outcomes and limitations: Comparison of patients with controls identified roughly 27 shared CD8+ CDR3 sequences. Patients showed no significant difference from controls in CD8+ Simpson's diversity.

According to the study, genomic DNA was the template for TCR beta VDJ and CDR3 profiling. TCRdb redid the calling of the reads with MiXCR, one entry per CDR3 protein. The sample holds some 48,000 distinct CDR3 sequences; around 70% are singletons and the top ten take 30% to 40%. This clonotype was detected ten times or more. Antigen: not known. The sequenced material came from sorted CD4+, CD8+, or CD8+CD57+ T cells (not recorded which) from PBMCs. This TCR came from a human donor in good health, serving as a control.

The CDR3 sequence is CASSPPRTNQETQYF. The CDR3 nucleotides are TGTGCCAGCTCACCTCCCCGTACTAACCAAGAGACCCAGTACTTC. The chain has TRBV18 and TRBJ2-5, with D hard to call. Trimming shortened V by 3 bases and J by 0 bases, and 11 bases separated the two germline ends. CDR3 length equals 15 residues. Germline CDR1 and CDR2: KGHSH and LQKENI.